This entry concerns a single T cell receptor (beta chain). In the original workflow: Nucleated cell counts were estimated from reference gene primer amplification. Measured with immunoSEQ multiplex PCR; TCRdb has only the in-frame clones, and not every one. V, J and clone size derive from that table, while D and trimming were established from the DNA sequence. In the table there are more than 85,000 clones, roughly 80% of which are singletons. This entry belongs to a study of blood T cell repertoires in COVID-19. At the level of the study: Researchers got acute and convalescent COVID-19 samples from the United States, Italy and Spain. PBMCs, B-cell-depleted T cells, or T cells were the source of the cDNA or gDNA that made up the material.

Germline lookup yields CDR1 LGHDT and CDR2 YNNKEL (reference sequence). This CDR3 region has 15 residues. J gave up 5 bases and V 7 bases, and 6 bases lay outside the gene matches. The clonotype was recovered from a human donor in a cohort sampled during active COVID-19. This rearrangement joins TRBV3-1 (or the pseudogene TRBV3-2) to TRBJ2-5; the match to TRBD2 covers 14 bases. Sequencing input: peripheral blood. Here the CDR3 DNA reads TGTGCCAGCACGCGACTAGCGGGGGGGCGGGAGACCCAGTACTTC. Protein sequence: CASTRLAGGRETQYF.